The entry below describes one TCR beta chain. Its antigen is unidentified. TCRdb's copy holds only in-frame clones and misses some; the assay was immunoSEQ multiplex PCR. The sample includes more than 120,000 clones, roughly 90% of them seen just once. This entry is derived from a study of T cell responses to AZD1222 COVID-19 vaccine. Whether given at about 4 or about 12 weeks, second doses were pooled. General observations from the study: No day 14 peak samples; only post-peak repertoires were characterized.

CDR3 length: 14 residues. Germline V gene data show CDR1 as WNHNN and CDR2 as SYGVQD (reference sequence). Trimming cost V 5 bases and J 4 bases, with 11 bases left between them. This TCR came from an adult who received the AZD1222 COVID-19 vaccine. The material was peripheral blood, obtained 28 days after the second AZD1222 dose. The gene calls are TRBV10-1 and TRBJ2-2, with unresolved D. CDR3 sequence reads: CASSRIQSTGELFF. The CDR3 bases are TGCGCCAGCAGTAGAATACAGAGCACCGGGGAGCTGTTTTTT.